Reported below is one T cell receptor (beta chain). The specificity of this receptor is unknown. Base qualities are not at hand, and no much larger clone is one base apart. The meaning of the sample's time point label: persistent/refractory GD, antithyroid drugs over 5 years with positive TRAb. For both TCR sequencing and RNA sequencing, RNA was extracted from PBMCs in TRIzol. Graves' disease was diagnosed according to American Thyroid Association guidelines. Patients for the study were recruited at an endocrinology department in Xi'an, China. Each patient gave 7 to 9.5 milliliters of peripheral blood, collected in an EDTA anticoagulant tube. Ficoll Paque Plus density gradient separation was used to isolate PBMCs, and no further T cell sorting was performed. An Agilent 2100 Bioanalyzer and agarose gel were used to check RNA quality, and a NanoDrop 2000 was used to measure RNA concentration. Inclusive of the bounding cysteine and phenylalanine, the CDR3 is 12 residues long. Of all the DNA, just the CDR3 is kept, 36 bases in frame from base 1. From the germline V gene (reference sequence), CDR1 is LGHDT and CDR2 is YNNKEL. Trimming takes 3 bases from V and 6 bases from J, and the germline ends sit 5 bases apart.

Library construction relied on multiplex PCR. Reads for this sample came from an Illumina HiSeq 4000. TCR beta libraries were built with iRepertoire HTBI primers and Arm-PCR amplification of CDR3 regions. Gel purification was performed on PCR products prior to sequencing. From the authors' description of their analysis: Across samples, 62 TRBV and 14 TRBJ segments were identified and used for gene usage analysis of CDR3 amino acid clonotypes. COPE and FqMerger were used to merge filtered high-quality paired reads into contigs. BLAST was used to align contigs to IMGT TRBV, TRBD and TRBJ reference genes, and CDR3 was defined according to IMGT. Highly expanded clones were defined as clonotypes with a frequency above 0.1%. Shannon entropy served as the measure of repertoire diversity, while the Gini coefficient captured V-J evenness. Public clonotypes were defined as clonotypes shared by more than one individual. TCRdb cleaned the public reads at Q25 with fastp, built clones with MiXCR and kept in-frame beta chains. Duplicate CDR3 protein sequences are folded into a single record with the most common DNA and genes. These V and J calls originate from TCRdb's pipeline instead of the authors' own analysis. Counted in this sample were more than 300,000 distinct CDR3 sequences; roughly 23% of them appeared once. The top ten hold approximately 27% of the sample.

The data stem from a study of regulatory T cells in long-lasting Graves disease (dated by TCRdb to 2020 to 2023). Regarding the study in general: Persistent Graves' disease was defined as persistently positive TSH receptor autoantibodies together with antithyroid drug treatment for over 5 years. Peripheral blood TCR sequencing and RNA sequencing compared persistent Graves' disease patients with newly diagnosed Graves' disease patients. The study was conducted in China and was registered as a clinical trial. A total of 33 samples underwent TCR sequencing, from around 13 patients with persistent Graves' disease and about 20 patients with newly diagnosed Graves' disease. On average, persistent Graves' disease patients in the clinical cohort had been on antithyroid drugs for roughly 11 years. The paper as a whole reports these results and caveats: Only peripheral blood was studied, because thyroid tissue, the primary lesion, was inaccessible. Persistent patients shared more public clonotypes among themselves (around 2,500) than newly diagnosed patients did (more than 950). Sequencing and analysis were limited to the TCR beta chain. The authors acknowledged the small sample size as a limitation that may reduce accuracy. Preferential use of TRBV28, TRBJ1-2 and TRBJ2-5 was observed in persistent disease, whereas TRBV20-1 and TRBJ2-1 were favored in newly diagnosed disease. Compared with newly diagnosed patients, persistent Graves' disease patients had lower TCR Shannon entropy and fewer highly expanded clones, which suggests clonal expansion.

Here the sequenced sample was peripheral blood mononuclear cells (PBMCs), taken when the disease was refractory, from a patient treated with antithyroid drugs. The sequence is built from TRBV3-1 and TRBJ2-2; the D gene lacks a confident call. The TCR was taken from a woman aged 40-49 years with Graves disease. Donor details come from another sample of the same person, matched by shared clones. The CDR3 region: CASSHSAGELFF. The DNA sequence is as follows: TGTGCCAGCAGCCATAGTGCCGGGGAGCTGTTTTTT.